At least ten counts were recorded for the clone carrying this T cell receptor (beta chain). Its antigen is still unknown. Patients picked for sequencing had shown CD8+CD57+ cell expansion detected by flow cytometry. Sampling of blood occurred while the patients had still received no therapy. The source of the sample is a study of CD8+CD57+ T cells in acquired aplastic anemia. Study-level background: Isolated CD4+ and CD8+ cells, once sorted, yielded DNA averaging 3.2 ug.

Study-wide results and limits: Patients and controls shared under 35 CD8+ CDR3 sequences, highly expressed in patients. Patients did not significantly differ from controls in CD8+ Simpson's diversity.

Genomic DNA provided the template from which TCR beta VDJ and CDR3 profiles were obtained. From the reads, TCRdb called clonotypes with MiXCR, one entry per CDR3 protein. The sample lists approximately 130,000 distinct CDR3 sequences; 50% to 70% were seen once. The CDR3 totals 17 residues. Losses at the gene ends were 6 bases for V and 0 bases for J; bases not matched to a gene: 12. Germline assignment: CDR1 SGHVS and CDR2 FNYEAQ. Sequences were obtained from sorted CD4+, CD8+, or CD8+CD57+ T cells (not recorded which) from PBMCs. This chain uses TRBV7-6 with TRBJ2-7, with TRBD2 identical over 9 bases. This receptor was obtained from a human donor with aplastic anemia. This chain's CDR3 is CASRAESGGTTSYEQYF. The CDR3 nucleotides are TGTGCCAGCAGAGCCGAGAGCGGGGGGACGACCTCCTACGAGCAGTACTTC.